The 20 T cell receptor beta chains below were found in one sample sequenced in a study of blood T cells in healthy people across ages. It was with a sample-barcoded 5' primer and a J-beta primer mix that a second PCR of roughly 7 to 12 cycles was run. TCRdb reanalysed the 5' RACE reads using MiXCR and keeps one entry per CDR3 protein. The repertoire has 780,000 or so distinct CDR3 sequences, roughly three fifths of them found once; the top ten carry about 26%. Sequenced: blood. Receptors were obtained from a man in his forties in good health.

This chain uses TRBV5-1 with TRBJ1-6; D is perhaps TRBD1 (5 bases). Germline V gene data show CDR1 as SGHRS and CDR2 as YFSETQ. Trimming pared 4 bases from V and 3 bases from J, leaving 11 bases between. The CDR3 has 15 amino acids. The DNA of the CDR3 is TGCGCCAGCAGCCAGACAGAGGGCTATAATTCACCCCTCCACTTT. Protein sequence: CASSQTEGYNSPLHF. Based on the CDR3 plus reference TRBV5-1 and TRBJ1-6, the full variable domain is KAGVTQTPRYLIKTRGQQVTLSCSPISGHRSVSWYQQTPGQGLQFLFEYFSETQRNKGNFPGRFSGRQFSNSRSEMNVSTLELGDSALYLCASSQTEGYNSPLHFGNGTRLTVT.

V usage is TRBV7-9 and J usage is TRBJ2-5; 8 bases fit TRBD2. The J call is uncertain, as TRBJ2-7 better fits the DNA end. Looked up from germline, CDR1 is SEHNR and CDR2 is FQNEAQ (reference sequence). The CDR3 length is 15 residues. The CDR3 reads CASSQAAGGSYEQYF. In DNA form, the CDR3 reads TGTGCCAGCAGCCAGGCCGCGGGGGGATCCTACGAGCAGTACTTC.

This clonotype was observed a handful of times. This chain uses TRBV4-1 with TRBJ1-2; 9 nucleotides match TRBD1. Germline values: CDR1 MGHRA, CDR2 YSYEKL. The ends lost 6 bases at V and 2 bases at J; junction bases unmatched: 7. The CDR3 sequence is 15 residues long. In DNA form, the CDR3 reads TGCGCCAGCAGGGCTCCGGGACAGGGAAACTATGGCTACACCTTC. This codes for CASRAPGQGNYGYTF.

The chain uses TRBV29-1 and TRBJ2-5; 7 bases are shared with TRBD1. The CDR3 is 12 amino acids. V gave up 7 bases and J gave up 6 bases; unmatched junction bases: 8. Germline V gene data show CDR1 as SQVTM and CDR2 as ANQGSEA. The CDR3 loop reads CSASGTAKTQYF. CDR3 in DNA: TGCAGCGCCTCAGGGACAGCAAAGACCCAGTACTTC.

This clonotype appeared a few times. The V call is TRBV4-2, the J call TRBJ2-5; D is unresolved. This CDR3 spans 15 amino acids. Trimming took 2 bases from V and 5 from J, leaving 15 bases between them. Germline V gene data show CDR1 as LGHNA and CDR2 as YNFKEQ. CDR3 DNA: TGTGCCAGCAGCCAAAATCGGGTTGCTTCGGAGACCCAGTACTTC. It specifies CASSQNRVASETQYF.

This clonotype was counted only a few times. This sequence joins TRBV4-2 and TRBJ2-3, with 11 bases matching TRBD2. V was pared by 4 bases and J by 3 bases, with 6 bases of the junction left unmatched. Germline CDR1 LGHNA, CDR2 YNFKEQ. The length of the CDR3 is 16 residues. The CDR3 protein is CASSRETSGITDTQYF. CDR3 bases: TGTGCCAGCAGCCGAGAGACTAGCGGGATTACAGATACGCAGTATTTT.

V is TRBV6-2 or TRBV6-3 and J is TRBJ2-5, with D maybe TRBD1 (6 bases). Gene TRBJ2-1 matches the end of the DNA better, so the J call may be wrong. The CDR3 has 15 amino acids. Germline V gene data show CDR1 as MNHEY and CDR2 as SVGEGT. CDR3 protein: CASSYIGQNQETQFF. CDR3 coding DNA: TGTGCCAGCAGTTACATCGGACAGAACCAAGAGACCCAGTTCTTC.

This clonotype was found a few times. The J gene is TRBJ2-1, the V gene TRBV5-1, with D tentatively TRBD1 (6 bases). The CDR3 has 15 amino acids. CDR1 and CDR2 from the germline V gene are SGHRS and YFSETQ. V was shortened by 2 bases and J by 9 bases, with 18 bases between the two germline ends. The CDR3 spells CASSLWFSQGTEQFF. The DNA for the CDR3 is TGCGCCAGCAGCTTATGGTTCTCTCAGGGGACTGAGCAGTTCTTC.

The chain is built from TRBV6-5 and TRBJ2-1; 12 bases agree with TRBD2. After removal of 6 bases from V and 7 bases from J, the junction contained 10 bases not matched to a gene. Per the germline V gene, CDR1 is MNHEY and CDR2 is SVGAGI. The CDR3 extends over 16 amino acids. CDR3: CASRQLAGGLGNEQFF. The CDR3 nucleotides read TGTGCCAGCAGACAACTAGCGGGAGGCCTGGGGAATGAGCAGTTCTTC.

In DNA, the CDR3 is TGTGCCAGCATCGGACAGGGTTCCTACGAGCAGTACTTC. Amino acid sequence: CASIGQGSYEQYF. V usage is TRBV28 and J usage is TRBJ2-7; TRBD1 matches 8 bases. The V and J ends lost 7 bases and 1 base, in that order; junction bases with no gene match: 3. CDR3 length: 13 amino acids. Germline V CDR1 and CDR2: MDHEN, SYDVKM.

A few counts support this clonotype. The rearrangement uses TRBV29-1 and TRBJ2-7; D ambiguous. The germline V and J ends were trimmed by 6 bases and 3 bases, with 21 bases remaining between them. Germline CDR1 is SQVTM and CDR2 is ANQGSEA. The CDR3 runs to 15 residues. The CDR3 protein is CSVPDNFGDFYEQYF. CDR3 DNA: TGCAGCGTGCCAGACAATTTTGGGGATTTCTACGAGCAGTACTTC.

The rearrangement uses TRBV29-1 and TRBJ2-7; TRBD2 aligns across 11 bases. CDR1 SQVTM and CDR2 ANQGSEA come from the germline V gene. This CDR3 contains 16 residues. The V gene end was trimmed by 4 bases and the J gene end by 5 bases; junction bases not matched to a gene: 13. CDR3 region: CSVAKGTSGPYNEQYF. The CDR3 region has the DNA TGCAGCGTTGCGAAAGGGACTAGCGGTCCGTACAACGAGCAGTACTTC.

The genes are TRBV10-3 and TRBJ2-4; TRBD2 matches 9 bases. V shed 2 bases and J 9 bases; nucleotides not matched to a gene: 5. The CDR3 has 14 residues. Per the germline V gene, CDR1 is ENHRY and CDR2 is SYGVKD. DNA of the CDR3: TGTGCCATCAGTGAGGCGGCGGGAGGGGTCATTCAGTACTTC. This sequence encodes CAISEAAGGVIQYF.

The chain joins TRBV29-1 to TRBJ2-5; D is perhaps TRBD2 (6 bases). Gene TRBJ2-7 matches the end of the DNA better, so the J call may be wrong. Germline CDR1 and CDR2: SQVTM and ANQGSEA. This CDR3 is 13 amino acids long. The CDR3 DNA reads TGCAGCGTTAGTCCCGGGAGTCTCTACGAGCAGTACTTC. Its translation is CSVSPGSLYEQYF.

The genes are TRBV9 and TRBJ2-1, with a possible D match to TRBD1 (6 bases). The V gene's germline CDR1 is SGDLS and CDR2 YYNGEE. The V and J ends lost 4 bases and 2 bases respectively, with 13 bases between them. This CDR3 has 15 residues. CDR3 amino acids: CASSSKGEPYNEQFF. As DNA, the CDR3 is TGTGCCAGCAGCAGTAAGGGGGAGCCCTACAATGAGCAGTTCTTC.

This clonotype occurred a few times. The rearrangement uses TRBV5-1 and TRBJ2-7; 7 bases map to TRBD1. The CDR3 totals 13 residues. Germline values: CDR1 SGHRS, CDR2 YFSETQ. V lost 0 bases to trimming and J lost 7 bases; unmatched junction nucleotides: 4. The CDR3 DNA reads TGCGCCAGCAGCTTGGCCATGGGACAGGAGCAGTACTTC. It encodes CASSLAMGQEQYF.

A single count supports this clonotype. The V and J genes are TRBV20-1 and TRBJ2-7; D is unresolved. Germline-derived CDR1 and CDR2 are DFQATT and SNEGSKA (reference sequence). CDR3 length equals 15 residues. V lost 4 bases to trimming and J lost 4 bases, with 20 bases between them. CDR3: CSATNPGWPQYEQYF. The CDR3 nucleotides read TGCAGTGCTACAAATCCTGGCTGGCCCCAGTACGAGCAGTACTTC.

The gene calls are TRBV7-2 and TRBJ1-1; TRBD1 is a possible D gene (5 bases). The V gene's germline CDR1 is SGHTA and CDR2 FQGNSA. V was pared by 0 bases and J by 2 bases, with 10 bases between. The CDR3 is made up of 15 amino acids. CDR3 amino acids: CASSLARGHNTEAFF. The CDR3 DNA sequence: TGTGCCAGCAGCTTAGCGCGAGGACACAACACTGAAGCTTTCTTT. Looking up the rest from reference TRBV7-2 and TRBJ1-1 gives the full variable domain: GAGVSQSPSNKVTEKGKDVELRCDPISGHTALYWYRQSLGQGLEFLIYFQGNSAPDKSGLPSDRFSAERTGGSVSTLTIQRTQQEDSAVYLCASSLARGHNTEAFFGQGTRLTVV.

The V gene is TRBV11-2, the J gene TRBJ2-1, with D unclear. Trimming stripped 3 bases from V and 0 bases from J, with 15 bases between. The germline gives CDR1 SGHAT, CDR2 FQNNGV. There are 17 residues in the CDR3. This CDR3 reads CASSFTSGDASYNEQFF. CDR3 DNA sequence: TGTGCCAGCAGCTTCACGAGTGGGGATGCCTCCTACAATGAGCAGTTCTTC.

The V call is TRBV7-2, the J call TRBJ2-4; the match to TRBD2 covers 8 bases. The germline V gene encodes CDR1 SGHTA and CDR2 FQGNSA. V lost 0 bases, J lost 2 bases, and 6 bases stayed unmatched. The CDR3 runs 17 residues. The CDR3 reads CASSLAGGAGSKNIQYF. CDR3 nucleotide sequence: TGTGCCAGCAGCTTAGCCGGGGGGGCCGGGTCCAAAAACATTCAGTACTTC.